This TCR beta chain was sequenced for a study of PD-1 blockade in classical Hodgkin lymphoma. The CDR3 contains 12 residues. Germline V lookup: CDR1 SQVTM, CDR2 ANQGSEA. V shed 4 bases, J shed 1 base, and the junction held 0 bases outside the gene matches. Every patient experienced relapse after autologous stem cell transplantation, and brentuximab vedotin exposure varied. Magnetic negative selection served to purify CD4+ T cells out of PBMCs that had been thawed. Using immunoSEQ multiplex PCR, the repertoire was profiled, and TCRdb retains in-frame clones only, with some absent. Here the sample spans around 31,000 clones, around 86% being singletons.

The TCR originated in a human donor with classical Hodgkin lymphoma. The sample here was CD4+ T cells from blood, taken at baseline. The chain couples TRBV29-1 to TRBJ1-2; 7 nucleotides agree with TRBD1. The CDR3 bases are TGCAGCGTTGGGGACAGTAACTATGGCTACACCTTC. This sequence encodes CSVGDSNYGYTF.